The 3 T cell receptor beta chains listed next were all sequenced from one sample in a study of cytomegalovirus exposure and HLA in healthy donors. The table came from immunoSEQ multiplex PCR; TCRdb's copy has only in-frame clones and leaves some out. The repertoire holds 160,000 or so clones, approximately 89% seen once, with 2% to 3% in the top ten. Input material: PBMCs. These receptors were taken from a man between 18 and 35 years old in good health and CMV-seropositive.

The chain uses TRBV10-3 and TRBJ2-7, with no clear D. From germline, CDR1 is ENHRY and CDR2 SYGVKD. The V end was cut by 4 bases, the J end by 2 bases, with 9 bases between. The CDR3 covers 13 residues. The CDR3 DNA sequence: TGTGCCATCAGTGCCAGGTCACCCTACGAGCAGTACTTC. It is translated as CAISARSPYEQYF.

The J gene is TRBJ2-7, the V gene TRBV6-6; D might be TRBD2 (5 bases). Germline V gives CDR1 MNHNY, CDR2 SVGAGI (reference sequence). The CDR3 covers 14 residues. Trimming left V 0 bases short and J 3 bases short, with 9 bases between. The CDR3 bases are TGTGCCAGCAGTTACTCGGGAGTAAACTACGAGCAGTACTTC. Translated: CASSYSGVNYEQYF.

The chain has TRBV11-2 and TRBJ2-7, with 9 bases identical to TRBD2. V lost 4 bases and J lost 2; bases outside the gene matches: 18. The germline gives CDR1 SGHAT, CDR2 FQNNGV. This CDR3 is built from 19 residues. The CDR3 bases are TGTGCCAGCAGCTCCAAGGGGACGGCCGGGACTAGCAGCGCCTACGAGCAGTACTTC. This codes for CASSSKGTAGTSSAYEQYF.